These T cell receptor beta chains were read from a single sample in a study of T cell changes during pregnancy in multiple sclerosis. Repertoires were generated with immunoSEQ multiplex PCR, while TCRdb's copy carries only in-frame clones and drops some. The sample includes over 30,000 clones, roughly 92% of them seen just once. The sequencing input was PBMCs (not recorded whether the cells were cultured). These receptor sequences come from a female donor with multiple sclerosis, enrolled in a pregnancy study. The CDR3 runs from the conserved cysteine through the conserved F or W. The D gene is left open where the match is weak. Clone size is shown for a subset of rows, as once, few, many or a class of expanded clone.

abundance	v_gene	d_gene	j_gene	CDR3nt	CDR3aa
.	TRBV7-3	.	TRBJ2-1	TGTGCCAGCAGCCCCTCCGGTGGGAGCTCCTACAATGAGCAGTTCTTC	CASSPSGGSSYNEQFF
.	TRBV28	.	TRBJ2-2	TGTGCCACCATCGCCCGAAAGGGGCCGTTGGGCACCGGGGAGCTGTTTTTT	CATIARKGPLGTGELFF
.	TRBV11-3	.	TRBJ2-3	TGTGCCAGCAGCTTAGACGGGGGAGGCACAGATACGCAGTATTTT	CASSLDGGGTDTQYF
.	TRBV5-4	.	TRBJ1-2	TGTGCCAGCAGCCTCCGGGACGGTATCTATGGCTACACCTTC	CASSLRDGIYGYTF
.	TRBV6-5	.	TRBJ2-6	TGTGCCAGCAGTTACACATCAGCTGGGGCCAACGTCCTGACTTTC	CASSYTSAGANVLTF
.	TRBV12-5	.	TRBJ2-5	TGTGCTAGTGGACCCAATAGCGCCCTAGGAGAGACCCAGTACTTC	CASGPNSALGETQYF
.	TRBV4-2	TRBD2	TRBJ2-1	TGTGCCAGCAGCCAAAATCTAGCGGGAGGTCTGAATGAGCAGTTCTTC	CASSQNLAGGLNEQFF
.	TRBV4-3	TRBD1	TRBJ1-4	TGCGCCAGCAGCCAAGGGACAGGGCGAGTTAATGAAAAACTGTTTTTT	CASSQGTGRVNEKLFF
.	TRBV28	TRBD2	TRBJ2-7	TGTGCCAGCAGTTTAGCGACTAGCGGGAGTAGGGAGCAGTACTTC	CASSLATSGSREQYF
.	TRBV5-1	.	TRBJ2-3	TGCGCCAGCAGCTTGGGGGGGACAAGAGGGCCACTAACAGATACGCAGTATTTT	CASSLGGTRGPLTDTQYF
.	TRBV27	.	TRBJ1-1	TGTGCCAGCAGACCGGACAGATACACTGAAGCTTTCTTT	CASRPDRYTEAFF
.	TRBV19	TRBD2	TRBJ2-7	TGTGCCAGTACAGGGACTAGCGGAAACGAGCAGTACTTC	CASTGTSGNEQYF
.	TRBV4-1	.	TRBJ2-3	TGCGCCAGCAGCCAAGAATTCGGAGCGGAGGCTAGCACAGATACGCAGTATTTT	CASSQEFGAEASTDTQYF
.	TRBV28	.	TRBJ1-1	TGTGCCAGCAGGGGAAGGACAGCCGACTACACTGAAGCTTTCTTT	CASRGRTADYTEAFF
.	TRBV5-1	TRBD1	TRBJ1-1	TGCGCCAGCAGCTTGGCCGACAGGGGGCAAGCTGAAGCTTTCTTT	CASSLADRGQAEAFF
once	TRBV27	.	TRBJ2-3	TGTGCCAGCAGTCCCCGGGGACCGTCTATGAGCACAGATACGCAGTATTTT	CASSPRGPSMSTDTQYF
.	TRBV7-2	TRBD2	TRBJ2-7	TGTGCCAGCAGCTTAGAAGCGGGATGGAGTGAGCAGTACTTC	CASSLEAGWSEQYF
once	TRBV5-6	TRBD2	TRBJ2-7	TGTGCCAGCAGCTTCTATGGGGCTAGCGGAGCTTACGAGCAGTACTTC	CASSFYGASGAYEQYF
.	TRBV11-2	TRBD1	TRBJ1-1	TGTGCCAGCAGCTTCAGACAGGGCGCTGAAGCTTTCTTT	CASSFRQGAEAFF
.	TRBV11-1	.	TRBJ1-1	TGTGCCAGCAGCTTAGACAGCACTGAAGCTTTCTTT	CASSLDSTEAFF
.	TRBV9	.	TRBJ1-2	TGTGCCAGCAGCCAGACAGGAGTTAACTATGGCTACACCTTC	CASSQTGVNYGYTF
.	TRBV9	.	TRBJ1-3	TGTGCCAGCAGCGTAGGAAGGGGGACTGGAAACACCATATATTTT	CASSVGRGTGNTIYF
.	TRBV7-2	.	TRBJ2-1	TGTGCCAGCAGCTTAGGCCGGGAGAGGAATGAGCAGTTCTTC	CASSLGRERNEQFF
once	TRBV7-7	TRBD1	TRBJ2-7	TGTGCTAGCAGCTTAGTGACAGGGTCTGACGAGCAGTACTTC	CASSLVTGSDEQYF
.	TRBV19	.	TRBJ2-2	TGTGCCAGTAGTTTCAGGGGACGAACCGGGGAGCTGTTTTTT	CASSFRGRTGELFF
.	TRBV6-5	.	TRBJ1-1	TGTGCCAGCAGGCAGACATTGGGCACTGAAGCTTTCTTT	CASRQTLGTEAFF